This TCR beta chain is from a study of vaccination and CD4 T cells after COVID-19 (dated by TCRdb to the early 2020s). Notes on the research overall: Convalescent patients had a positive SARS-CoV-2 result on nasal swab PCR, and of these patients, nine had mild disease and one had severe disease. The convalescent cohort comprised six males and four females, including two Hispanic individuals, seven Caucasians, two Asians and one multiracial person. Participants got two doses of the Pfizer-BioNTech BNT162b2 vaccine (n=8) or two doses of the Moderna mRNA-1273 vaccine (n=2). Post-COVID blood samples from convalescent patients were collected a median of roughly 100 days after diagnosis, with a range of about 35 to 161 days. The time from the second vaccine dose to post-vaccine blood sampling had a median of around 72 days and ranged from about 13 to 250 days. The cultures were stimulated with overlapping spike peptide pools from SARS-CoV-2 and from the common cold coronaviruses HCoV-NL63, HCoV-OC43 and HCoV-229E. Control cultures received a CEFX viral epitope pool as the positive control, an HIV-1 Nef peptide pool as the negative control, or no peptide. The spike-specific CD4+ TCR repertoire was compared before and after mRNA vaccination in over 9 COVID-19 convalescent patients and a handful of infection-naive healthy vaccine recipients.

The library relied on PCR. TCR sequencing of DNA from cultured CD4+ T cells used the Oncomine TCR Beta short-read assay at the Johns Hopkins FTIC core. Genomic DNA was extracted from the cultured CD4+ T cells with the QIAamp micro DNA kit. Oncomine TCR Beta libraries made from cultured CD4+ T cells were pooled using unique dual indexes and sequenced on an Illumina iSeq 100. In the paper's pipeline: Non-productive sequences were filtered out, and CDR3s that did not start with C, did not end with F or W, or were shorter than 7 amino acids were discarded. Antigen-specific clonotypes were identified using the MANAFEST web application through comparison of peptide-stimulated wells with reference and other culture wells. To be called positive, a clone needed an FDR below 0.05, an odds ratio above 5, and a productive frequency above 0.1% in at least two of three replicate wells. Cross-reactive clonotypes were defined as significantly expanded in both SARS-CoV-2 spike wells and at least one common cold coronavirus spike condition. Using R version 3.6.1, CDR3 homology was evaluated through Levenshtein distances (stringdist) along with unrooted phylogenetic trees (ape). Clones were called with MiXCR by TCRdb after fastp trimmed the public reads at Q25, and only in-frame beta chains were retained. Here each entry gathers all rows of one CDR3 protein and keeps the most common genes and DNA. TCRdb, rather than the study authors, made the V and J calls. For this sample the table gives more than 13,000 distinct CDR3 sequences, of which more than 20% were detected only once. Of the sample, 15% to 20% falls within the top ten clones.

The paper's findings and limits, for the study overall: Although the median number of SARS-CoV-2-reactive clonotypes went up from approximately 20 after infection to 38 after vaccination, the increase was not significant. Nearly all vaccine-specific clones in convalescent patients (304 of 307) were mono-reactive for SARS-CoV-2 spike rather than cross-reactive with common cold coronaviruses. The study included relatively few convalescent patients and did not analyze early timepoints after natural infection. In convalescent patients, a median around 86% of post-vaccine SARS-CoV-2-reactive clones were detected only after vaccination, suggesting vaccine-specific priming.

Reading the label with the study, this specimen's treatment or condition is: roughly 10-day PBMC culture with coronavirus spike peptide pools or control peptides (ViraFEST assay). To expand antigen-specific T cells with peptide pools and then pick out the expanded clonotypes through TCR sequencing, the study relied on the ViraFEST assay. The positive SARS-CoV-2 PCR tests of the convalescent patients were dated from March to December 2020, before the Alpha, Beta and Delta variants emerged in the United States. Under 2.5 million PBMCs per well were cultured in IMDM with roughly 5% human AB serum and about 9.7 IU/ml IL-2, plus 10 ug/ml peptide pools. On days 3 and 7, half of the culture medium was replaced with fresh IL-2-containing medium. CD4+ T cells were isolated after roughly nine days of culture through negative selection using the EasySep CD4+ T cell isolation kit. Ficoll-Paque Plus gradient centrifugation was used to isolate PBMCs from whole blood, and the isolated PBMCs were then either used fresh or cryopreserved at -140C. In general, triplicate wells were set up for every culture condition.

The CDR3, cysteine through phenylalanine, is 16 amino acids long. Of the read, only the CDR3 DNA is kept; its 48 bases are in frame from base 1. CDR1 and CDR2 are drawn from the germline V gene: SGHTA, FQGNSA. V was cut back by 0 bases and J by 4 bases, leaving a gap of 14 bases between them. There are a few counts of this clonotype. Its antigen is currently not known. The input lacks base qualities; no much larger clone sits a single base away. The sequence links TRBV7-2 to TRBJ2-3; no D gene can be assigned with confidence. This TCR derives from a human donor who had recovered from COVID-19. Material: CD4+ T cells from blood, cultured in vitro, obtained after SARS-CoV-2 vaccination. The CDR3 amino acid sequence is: CASSLARARSADTQYF. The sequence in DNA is TGTGCCAGCAGCTTAGCCCGGGCTAGAAGTGCAGATACGCAGTATTTT.